The 32 T cell receptor beta chains given below trace back to one sample, sequenced in a study of shared clonotypes between healthy human individuals. Assay: immunoSEQ multiplex PCR; the TCRdb copy retains only in-frame clones and omits some. The sample yields nearly 2 million clones, approximately 94% seen once. In the naive CD8 group, cells lacked CD45RO and were positively selected for CCR7, so terminally differentiated effector memory CD45RA+ cells were left out. The source material was naive CD8+ T cells sorted from blood. All receptors derive from a man younger than 35 in good health.

CDR3 sequence reads: CASSSRPANTEAFF. CDR3 in DNA: TGTGCCAGCAGCTCTAGACCTGCCAACACTGAAGCTTTCTTT. The chain uses TRBV7-9 and TRBJ1-1; D is uncertain. Between the trimmed V and J ends, which lost 4 bases and 2 bases, there was a span of 11 bases. The V gene's germline CDR1 is SEHNR and CDR2 FQNEAQ (reference sequence). The CDR3 extends over 14 amino acids.

The rearrangement joins TRBV5-6 to TRBJ2-2, with 8 bases lining up with TRBD2. Germline CDR1 and CDR2: SGHDT and YYEEEE. V lost 1 base and J lost 0; bases outside the gene matches: 8. The CDR3 loop spans 18 amino acids. CDR3 sequence reads: CASSLWVLRGANTGELFF. In DNA, the CDR3 is TGTGCCAGCAGCTTGTGGGTCCTGCGGGGGGCGAACACCGGGGAGCTGTTTTTT.

The chain couples TRBV9 to TRBJ2-2, with a possible D match to TRBD1 (7 bases). The length of the CDR3 is 14 residues. Germline CDR1 SGDLS, CDR2 YYNGEE. Trimming took 7 bases from V and 0 from J, leaving 10 bases between them. DNA for the CDR3: TGTGCCAGCCAGGGGGGTTCGAACACCGGGGAGCTGTTTTTT. Translation: CASQGGSNTGELFF.

This chain links TRBV28 with TRBJ2-2; 13 bases align to TRBD2. The V and J ends lost 5 bases and 4 bases, in that order; junction bases with no gene match: 13. There are 19 residues in the CDR3. Per germline, CDR1 MDHEN and CDR2 SYDVKM. As DNA, the CDR3 is TGTGCCAGCAGTACCTTGCGGACTAGCGGGAGATCGGTCACCGGGGAGCTGTTTTTT. Protein: CASSTLRTSGRSVTGELFF.

For this clone: Other DNA sequences in this specimen translate into the identical CDR3. The J gene is TRBJ2-7, the V gene TRBV29-1; D is unclear. Trimming removed 5 bases at V and 0 bases at J, with 11 bases between. Germline lookup yields CDR1 SQVTM and CDR2 ANQGSEA. The CDR3 is 13 residues long. The CDR3 loop reads CSVPGQSSYEQYF. Written as DNA, the CDR3 is TGCAGCGTTCCGGGTCAAAGCTCCTACGAGCAGTACTTC.

The gene calls are TRBV9 and TRBJ2-7; D not certain. The germline V and J ends were trimmed by 3 bases and 3 bases, with 13 bases remaining between them. The germline CDR1 and CDR2 sequences are SGDLS and YYNGEE. The CDR3 consists of 14 residues. The CDR3 protein is CASSAGALGYEQYF. The CDR3 DNA sequence: TGTGCCAGCAGCGCTGGCGCGTTAGGCTACGAGCAGTACTTC.

V is TRBV5-8 and J is TRBJ2-7; 10 bases line up with TRBD2. The CDR3 runs to 14 residues. CDR1 and CDR2 (germline): SGHTS, YDEGEE. The ends lost 4 bases at V and 2 bases at J; junction bases unmatched: 3. The CDR3 DNA reads as TGTGCCAGCAGCCCCGGGACTAGCGCCTACGAGCAGTACTTC. Its translation: CASSPGTSAYEQYF.

V and J are TRBV13 and TRBJ2-1; TRBD2 matches 7 bases. V trimming: 3 bases; J trimming: 0 bases; junction bases outside the gene matches: 2. This CDR3 is built from 15 residues. The germline CDR1 and CDR2 sequences are PRHDT and FYEKMQ (reference sequence). The CDR3 protein is CASSLWGGSYNEQFF. DNA for the CDR3: TGTGCCAGCAGCTTGTGGGGGGGCTCCTACAATGAGCAGTTCTTC.

Note on this clone: Distinct nucleotide sequences in the sample also encode this CDR3. The gene calls are TRBV5-4 and TRBJ2-3; 12 bases fit TRBD2. Germline CDR1 is SGHNT and CDR2 is YYREEE (reference sequence). J was trimmed by 4 bases and V by 4 bases; bases with no gene match: 4. The CDR3 runs to 15 residues. The CDR3 loop is CASSLAGGPPDTQYF. DNA for the CDR3: TGTGCCAGCAGCCTAGCGGGGGGGCCCCCAGATACGCAGTATTTT.

The chain has TRBV28 and TRBJ1-1; D is perhaps TRBD1 (6 bases). Germline V gene data show CDR1 as MDHEN and CDR2 as SYDVKM. There are 17 residues in the CDR3. With 2 bases removed from V and 0 bases from J, the gap between germline ends came to 16 bases. The DNA of the CDR3 is TGTGCCAGCAGTTTAGGAGTGGACAGCTACTTGAACACTGAAGCTTTCTTT. This gives the protein CASSLGVDSYLNTEAFF.

V usage is TRBV30 and J usage is TRBJ2-5; 7 nucleotides align to TRBD1. The DNA matches TRBJ2-7 better at its end, which makes the J call doubtful. The CDR3 runs 13 residues. Germline V lookup: CDR1 GTSNPN, CDR2 SVGIG (reference sequence). CDR3 in DNA: TGTGCCTGGAGTGTACCAGGGGGTTACGAGCAGTACTTC. It specifies CAWSVPGGYEQYF.

The chain combines TRBV28 with TRBJ1-1; the D gene is possibly TRBD1 (6 bases). The V end lost 4 bases, the J end lost 1 base, and 16 bases lay between the germline ends. CDR1 is MDHEN and CDR2 is SYDVKM in the germline V gene. The CDR3 has 16 amino acids. In DNA form, the CDR3 reads TGTGCCAGCAGTTCCCCAGGGGAGTTCAGGAACACTGAAGCTTTCTTT. Its translation is CASSSPGEFRNTEAFF.

This rearrangement joins TRBV9 to TRBJ2-1; a weak D match, TRBD1 (6 bases). Germline loops: CDR1 SGDLS, CDR2 YYNGEE. The CDR3 covers 15 residues. V lost 0 bases to trimming and J lost 4 bases, with 11 bases between them. Written as DNA, the CDR3 is TGTGCCAGCAGCGTAGAGGGGACACCTTACAATGAGCAGTTCTTC. Its translation: CASSVEGTPYNEQFF.

This chain joins TRBV5-3 and TRBJ2-6; 9 nucleotides match TRBD1. TRBV5-3 is an ORF, with its function uncertain. The CDR3 has 19 residues. The ends lost 0 bases at V and 0 bases at J; junction bases unmatched: 7. This CDR3 reads CARSLARDRANSGANVLTF. The CDR3 DNA sequence: TGTGCCAGAAGCTTGGCTAGGGACAGGGCGAACTCTGGGGCCAACGTCCTGACTTTC.

J is TRBJ2-7 and V is TRBV11-2, with a possible D match to TRBD2 (7 bases). The germline V gene has CDR1 SGHAT and CDR2 FQNNGV. This CDR3 has 15 amino acids. The ends were cut back, 11 bases at V and 2 bases at J, with 22 bases in the middle. The CDR3 nucleotides read TGTGCCGTAGGGGGGGTGGCAGGAGGGACCTACGAGCAGTACTTC. Protein product: CAVGGVAGGTYEQYF.

For this clone: The same CDR3 is also encoded by other DNA sequences in this sample. The chain links TRBV7-9 to TRBJ2-7; TRBD1 matches 7 bases. With V trimmed by 1 base and J by 3 bases, 3 bases remained unmatched. Germline loops: CDR1 SEHNR, CDR2 FQNEAQ (reference sequence). This CDR3 has 14 amino acids. CDR3 DNA sequence: TGTGCCAGCAGCTTAGGAGGGGGCGGCTACGAGCAGTACTTC. It codes for CASSLGGGGYEQYF.

The rearrangement uses TRBV19 and TRBJ2-7, with TRBD1 identical over 8 bases. The CDR3 is made up of 14 amino acids. V lost 7 bases to trimming and J lost 3 bases; unmatched junction nucleotides: 8. Germline V gene lookup returns CDR1 LNHDA and CDR2 SQIVND (reference sequence). The CDR3 protein is CASTPGRGLYEQYF. CDR3 DNA sequence: TGTGCCAGTACCCCAGGCAGGGGGCTCTACGAGCAGTACTTC.

The V and J genes are TRBV11-3 and TRBJ2-6; D is unresolved. Germline CDR1 and CDR2: SGHNT and YENEEA. The CDR3 extends over 15 amino acids. The V and J ends lost 5 bases and 0 bases respectively, with 8 bases between them. The CDR3 DNA reads as TGTGCCAGCAGCCGAGCCGGCTCTGGGGCCAACGTCCTGACTTTC. Residues: CASSRAGSGANVLTF.

The rearrangement links TRBV28 to TRBJ2-7; D remains ambiguous. V was cut by 3 bases and J by 1 base, with 16 bases left in between. The germline gives CDR1 MDHEN, CDR2 SYDVKM. The CDR3 totals 16 residues. The CDR3 here is CASSLNLAGASYEQYF. For the CDR3, the DNA is TGTGCCAGCAGTTTGAATTTGGCCGGAGCGTCCTACGAGCAGTACTTC.

The V and J genes are TRBV5-6 and TRBJ2-7; possibly TRBD1 for D (6 bases). Germline assignment: CDR1 SGHDT and CDR2 YYEEEE. The V end was cut by 4 bases, the J end by 7 bases, with 15 bases between. This CDR3 is 13 amino acids long. CDR3 DNA sequence: TGTGCCAGCAGCCTGTCCCCAGGGGAAGAGCAGTACTTC. Its translation is CASSLSPGEEQYF.

V usage is TRBV29-1 and J usage is TRBJ2-4, with 7 bases identical to TRBD2. From germline, CDR1 is SQVTM and CDR2 ANQGSEA. J gave up 6 bases and V 5 bases, and 13 bases lay outside the gene matches. CDR3 size: 15 residues. The CDR3 DNA follows: TGCAGCGTTTGGGAGATGGGACTACCCGGAAACATTCAGTACTTC. Its translation is CSVWEMGLPGNIQYF.

The rearrangement joins TRBV7-9 to TRBJ2-7, with D possibly matching TRBD1 (6 bases). CDR1 and CDR2 from the germline V gene are SEHNR and FQNEAQ (reference sequence). Trimming took off 5 bases at V and 3 bases at J, with 17 bases between the two ends. The CDR3 sequence is 15 residues long. CDR3 nucleotides: TGTGCCAGCAGCACCTTACAGGGAGCCCTCTACGAGCAGTACTTC. Amino acid sequence: CASSTLQGALYEQYF.

This chain joins TRBV5-6 and TRBJ2-7; TRBD2 matches at 10 bases. This CDR3 contains 14 residues. The J segment lost 6 bases and the V segment lost 3 bases, leaving 6 bases of the junction unmatched. Germline values: CDR1 SGHDT, CDR2 YYEEEE. CDR3 coding DNA: TGTGCCAGCAGCTCGACTAGCGGGTCACCCGAGCAGTACTTC. As protein: CASSSTSGSPEQYF.

The chain uses TRBV27 and TRBJ2-1; D is ambiguous. Germline CDR1 and CDR2: MNHEY and SMNVEV (reference sequence). This CDR3 contains 15 residues. Trimming stripped 6 bases from V and 8 bases from J, with 20 bases between. CDR3 region: CASSPSGPAADEQFF. DNA for the CDR3: TGTGCCAGCAGCCCATCCGGACCCGCCGCCGATGAGCAGTTCTTC.

On this clone itself: Other DNA sequences within the sample encode an identical CDR3. The J gene is TRBJ2-7, the V gene TRBV11-2; no clear D. This CDR3 has 12 residues. The V end lost 3 bases, the J end lost 2 bases, and 5 bases lay between the germline ends. Looked up from germline, CDR1 is SGHAT and CDR2 is FQNNGV. In nucleotides, the CDR3 is TGTGCCAGCAGCTTTAGTCCCTACGAGCAGTACTTC. Translation: CASSFSPYEQYF. The full variable domain, in which reference TRBV11-2 and TRBJ2-7 provide the parts outside the CDR3, is EAGVAQSPRYKIIEKRQSVAFWCNPISGHATLYWYQQILGQGPKLLIQFQNNGVVDDSQLPKDRFSAERLKGVDSTLKIQPAKLEDSAVYLCASSFSPYEQYFGPGTRLTVT.

The genes are TRBV14 and TRBJ2-7; 10 nucleotides agree with TRBD2. This CDR3 comprises 13 residues. The junction had 1 base not matched to a gene; V was cut back by 6 bases and J by 2 bases. Germline loops: CDR1 SGHDN, CDR2 FVKESK. This CDR3 is CASRLAGAYEQYF. The CDR3, as DNA: TGTGCCAGCAGGCTAGCGGGGGCCTACGAGCAGTACTTC.

The chain recombines TRBV4-3 with TRBJ1-5; D may be TRBD1 (6 bases). Germline V gene sequence: CDR1 LGHNA, CDR2 YSLEER. The CDR3 loop spans 15 amino acids. Trimming pared 2 bases from V and 5 bases from J, leaving 13 bases between. This CDR3 reads CASSQSHRGDQPQHF. The DNA of the CDR3 is TGCGCCAGCAGCCAATCCCATAGGGGGGATCAGCCCCAGCATTTT.

The V gene is TRBV6-5, the J gene TRBJ2-7, with D maybe TRBD2 (5 bases). V lost 0 bases and J 3 bases, leaving 9 bases between the germline ends. From germline, CDR1 is MNHEY and CDR2 SVGAGI. The CDR3 totals 14 residues. CDR3 sequence (DNA): TGTGCCAGCAGTTACTCAGCCGGGAACTACGAGCAGTACTTC. This gives the protein CASSYSAGNYEQYF.

The V and J genes are TRBV28 and TRBJ2-2; TRBD1 matches at 8 bases. The CDR3 is 16 residues long. The V and J ends lost 6 bases and 3 bases, in that order; junction bases with no gene match: 9. Germline loops: CDR1 MDHEN, CDR2 SYDVKM. CDR3 residues: CASSHPDRVDTGELFF. CDR3 nucleotides: TGTGCCAGCAGCCACCCGGACAGGGTAGACACCGGGGAGCTGTTTTTT.

Points on this clone: Other DNA sequences in the same sample also yield this CDR3. The gene calls are TRBV4-3 and TRBJ2-7; TRBD1 is a possible D gene (5 bases). The ends were cut back, 1 base at V and 3 bases at J, with 7 bases in the middle. Germline assignment: CDR1 LGHNA and CDR2 YSLEER. The CDR3 is 13 amino acids. The CDR3 region has the DNA TGCGCCAGCAGCCAAGGGGGCGGCTACGAGCAGTACTTC. Residues: CASSQGGGYEQYF.

The chain employs TRBV7-9 and TRBJ2-3, with 8 bases aligning to TRBD2. The V segment lost 5 bases and the J segment 4 bases; nucleotides outside the gene matches: 14. Looked up from germline, CDR1 is SEHNR and CDR2 is FQNEAQ (reference sequence). The CDR3 totals 17 residues. Written as DNA, the CDR3 is TGTGCCAGCAGCCCCCTATGGGAGCGGGAGAACCCAGATACGCAGTATTTT. Amino acids: CASSPLWERENPDTQYF.

The chain recombines TRBV27 with TRBJ1-1; D is perhaps TRBD1 (5 bases). The germline gives CDR1 MNHEY, CDR2 SMNVEV (reference sequence). The CDR3 extends over 17 amino acids. V shed 0 bases and J shed 5 bases, with 19 bases lying between them. The CDR3 reads CASSLSTGTYRETEAFF. The DNA for the CDR3 is TGTGCCAGCAGTTTATCGACGGGGACTTACCGGGAAACTGAAGCTTTCTTT.